Listed below are T cell receptor beta chains from one sample, sequenced in a study of radiation and T cells in renal cell carcinoma. Only in-frame clones appear in the TCRdb table, and some are missing; sequencing was by immunoSEQ multiplex PCR. The sample has fewer than 55,000 clones, roughly 80% seen once. The input for sequencing was blood, taken from a patient whose treatment included radiotherapy and nephrectomy. The receptors stem from a woman in her 70s with renal cell carcinoma. The CDR3 runs from the conserved cysteine through the conserved F or W. D genes are given only for firm matches. Not every row has a clone size; where given, it reads once, few, many or a size class.

D,J,V,size,length,DNA,CDR3
.,TRBJ2-7,TRBV2,.,12,TGTGCCAGCAGCGCCGACAGCTACGAGCAGTACTTC,CASSADSYEQYF
TRBD1,TRBJ1-1,TRBV7-9,.,14,TGTGCCAGCAGCTTTCCGGACAGGGACACTGAAGCTTTCTTT,CASSFPDRDTEAFF
TRBD1,TRBJ1-1,TRBV18,.,15,TGTGCCAGCTCACGGGCGACAGGGTTGGACACTGAAGCTTTCTTT,CASSRATGLDTEAFF
.,TRBJ2-4,TRBV5-4,.,15,TGTGCCAGCAGCCCGGATGGGTTAGCCAAAAACATTCAGTACTTC,CASSPDGLAKNIQYF
.,TRBJ2-6,TRBV5-1,once,16,TGCGCCAGCAGCTTCGGCCGTCTCTCTGGGGCCAACGTCCTGACTTTC,CASSFGRLSGANVLTF
.,TRBJ2-2,TRBV5-1,.,15,TGCGCCAGCAGCACCGGGGGAGCGAACACCGGGGAGCTGTTTTTT,CASSTGGANTGELFF
.,TRBJ2-7,TRBV5-5,.,13,TGTGCCAGCAGCTTGCGGGGTATCGGCGAGCAGTACTTC,CASSLRGIGEQYF
.,TRBJ1-2,TRBV10-3,.,11,TGTGCCATCAGTGAGTCCTATGGCTACACCTTC,CAISESYGYTF
TRBD2,TRBJ2-7,TRBV9,.,15,TGTGCCAGCAGCCCCCGAGCGGGAGGTTCCTACGAGCAGTACTTC,CASSPRAGGSYEQYF
.,TRBJ2-5,TRBV5-1,.,14,TGCGCCAGCAGTTGGGGCGGGGACCAAGAGACCCAGTACTTC,CASSWGGDQETQYF
.,TRBJ2-6,TRBV27,.,14,TGTGCCAGCAGCCCTGCCGTCTGGGCCAACGTCCTGACTTTC,CASSPAVWANVLTF
TRBD2,TRBJ2-7,TRBV9,.,16,TGTGCCAGCAGCGTAGATAGCGGGCTCCCTCCTTACGAGCAGTACTTC,CASSVDSGLPPYEQYF
.,TRBJ2-6,TRBV6-1,.,16,TGTGCCAGCAGTGAAGTACACACGGCTGGGGCCAACGTCCTGACTTTC,CASSEVHTAGANVLTF
.,TRBJ1-4,TRBV7-8,.,15,TGTGCCAGCAGCTTAGGAGCCCGGACGGGTGAAAAACTGTTTTTT,CASSLGARTGEKLFF
.,TRBJ1-4,TRBV5-1,.,15,TGCGCCAGCAGCTTGGAAGGGCTCCATGGGGAAAAACTGTTTTTT,CASSLEGLHGEKLFF
.,TRBJ1-1,TRBV9,.,15,TGTGCCAGCAGCATGATCGGACAGTTGAACACTGAAGCTTTCTTT,CASSMIGQLNTEAFF
.,TRBJ1-2,TRBV11-2,.,15,TGTGCCAGCAGCCCGATGGGCAGGGCCACGGGAGGCTACACCTTC,CASSPMGRATGGYTF
.,TRBJ1-2,TRBV4-2,.,15,TGTGCCAGCAGCCAAGATTGGATCCCCTCCAACGGCTACACCTTC,CASSQDWIPSNGYTF
.,TRBJ2-2,TRBV18,.,17,TGTGCCAGCTCACCAATCGGGCTAGACACGAGAACCGGGGAGCTGTTTTTT,CASSPIGLDTRTGELFF
.,TRBJ2-7,TRBV4-3,.,14,TGCGCCAGCAGCCAAGGATTATTAAGCTACGAGCAGTACTTC,CASSQGLLSYEQYF
TRBD1,TRBJ1-4,TRBV7-6,.,18,TGTGCCAGCAGCTTAGCGCTGGGACAGGGGGCATCTAATGAAAAACTGTTTTTT,CASSLALGQGASNEKLFF
.,TRBJ2-5,TRBV5-1,.,13,TGCGCCAGCAGCTTGGCGGGGGTAGAGACCCAGTACTTC,CASSLAGVETQYF
.,TRBJ1-5,TRBV9,.,13,TGTGCCAGCAGCGTTGGGGCAGGTCAGCCCCAGCATTTT,CASSVGAGQPQHF
TRBD1,TRBJ1-2,TRBV5-1,.,15,TGCGCCAGCAGCTTGATCGAGACAGGGGGCAATGGCTACACCTTC,CASSLIETGGNGYTF
.,TRBJ1-2,TRBV27,.,13,TGTGCCAGCAGGGGGACGGGTTCTCATGGCTACACCTTC,CASRGTGSHGYTF
.,TRBJ2-7,TRBV21-1,.,16,TGTGCCAGCAGCACCCGGGACAGGGGGTTTTTTTGCGAGCAGTACTTC,CASSTRDRGFFCEQYF
.,TRBJ1-3,TRBV28,.,17,TGTGCCAGCAGTTCCCTGATCGGACCAGTCTCTGGAAACACCATATATTTT,CASSSLIGPVSGNTIYF
TRBD2,TRBJ2-1,TRBV6-6,.,13,TGTGCCAGCAGTTACTGGGGGGAGGGTGAGCAGTTCTTC,CASSYWGEGEQFF